This TCR beta chain was captured in a study of blood T cell repertoires in COVID-19. Overall study context: The United States, Italy and Spain provided the acute and convalescent COVID-19 samples. T cells, B-cell-depleted T cells, or PBMCs provided the cDNA or gDNA that served as material.

TCRdb's copy holds only in-frame clones and misses some; the assay was immunoSEQ multiplex PCR. The repertoire holds approximately 300,000 clones, with roughly 91% as singletons. One Seattle source followed patients from active infection through their disease course. Trimming removed 2 bases from V and 7 bases from J; junction bases left unmatched: 6. CDR1 and CDR2 from the germline V gene are GTSNPN and SVGIG (reference sequence). The CDR3 consists of 16 residues. A few counts support this clone. This sequence was found in a woman aged 25 to 39 with COVID-19, enrolled during active disease. The chain has TRBV30 and TRBJ1-6; 12 positions match TRBD1. Source material: peripheral blood. CDR3 sequence: CAWSLGTGGRNSPLHF. DNA for the CDR3: TGTGCCTGGAGTTTAGGGACAGGGGGCCGGAATTCACCCCTCCACTTT.